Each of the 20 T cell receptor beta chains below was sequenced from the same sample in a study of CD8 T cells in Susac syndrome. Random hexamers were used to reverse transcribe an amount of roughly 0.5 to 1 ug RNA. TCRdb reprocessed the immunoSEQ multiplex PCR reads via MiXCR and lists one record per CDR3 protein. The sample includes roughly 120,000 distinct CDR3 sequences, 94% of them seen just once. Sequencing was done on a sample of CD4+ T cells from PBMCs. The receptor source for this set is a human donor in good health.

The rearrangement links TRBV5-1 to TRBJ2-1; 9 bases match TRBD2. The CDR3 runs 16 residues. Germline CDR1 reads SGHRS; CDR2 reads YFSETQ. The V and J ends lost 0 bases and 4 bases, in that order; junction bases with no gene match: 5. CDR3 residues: CASSLDPSGNYNEQFF. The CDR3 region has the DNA TGCGCCAGCAGCTTGGATCCTAGCGGGAATTACAATGAGCAGTTCTTC. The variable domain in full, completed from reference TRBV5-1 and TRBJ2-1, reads KAGVTQTPRYLIKTRGQQVTLSCSPISGHRSVSWYQQTPGQGLQFLFEYFSETQRNKGNFPGRFSGRQFSNSRSEMNVSTLELGDSALYLCASSLDPSGNYNEQFFGPGTRLTVL.

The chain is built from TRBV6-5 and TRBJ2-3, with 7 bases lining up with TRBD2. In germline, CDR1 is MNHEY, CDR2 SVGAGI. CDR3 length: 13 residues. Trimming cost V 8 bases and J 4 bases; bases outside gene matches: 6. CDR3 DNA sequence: TGTGCCAGCGGCCGGCGGGAGCCAGATACGCAGTATTTT. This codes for CASGRREPDTQYF.

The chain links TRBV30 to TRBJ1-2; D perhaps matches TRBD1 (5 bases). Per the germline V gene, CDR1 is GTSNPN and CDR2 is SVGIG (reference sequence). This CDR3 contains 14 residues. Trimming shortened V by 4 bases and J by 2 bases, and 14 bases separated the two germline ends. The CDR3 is CAWIQSGVNYGYTF. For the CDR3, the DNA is TGTGCCTGGATTCAATCGGGGGTCAACTATGGCTACACCTTC.

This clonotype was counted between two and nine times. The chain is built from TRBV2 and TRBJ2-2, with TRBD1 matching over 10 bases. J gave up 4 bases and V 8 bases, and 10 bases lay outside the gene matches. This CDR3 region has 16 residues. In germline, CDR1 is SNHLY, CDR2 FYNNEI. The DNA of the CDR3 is TGTGCCAGCGGGGGGACAGGGGCTCTTCTCACCGGGGAGCTGTTTTTT. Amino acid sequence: CASGGTGALLTGELFF.

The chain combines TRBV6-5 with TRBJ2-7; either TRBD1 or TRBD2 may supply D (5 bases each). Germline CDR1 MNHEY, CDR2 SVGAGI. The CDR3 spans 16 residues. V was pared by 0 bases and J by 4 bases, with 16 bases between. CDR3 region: CASSYSTLGRWYEQYF. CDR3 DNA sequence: TGTGCCAGCAGTTACTCGACTCTGGGACGGTGGTACGAGCAGTACTTC.

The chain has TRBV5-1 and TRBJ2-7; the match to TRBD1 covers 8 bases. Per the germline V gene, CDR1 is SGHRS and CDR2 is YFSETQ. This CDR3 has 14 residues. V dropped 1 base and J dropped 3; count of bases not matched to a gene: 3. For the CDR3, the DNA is TGCGCCAGCAGCTTGCCAGGGGGCGGCTACGAGCAGTACTTC. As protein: CASSLPGGGYEQYF.

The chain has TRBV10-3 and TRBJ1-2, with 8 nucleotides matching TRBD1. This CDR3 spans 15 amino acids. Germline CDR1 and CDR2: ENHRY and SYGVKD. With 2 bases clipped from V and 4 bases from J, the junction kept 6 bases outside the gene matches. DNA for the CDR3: TGTGCCATCAGTGAGGGGCAGGGGGCCGCCTATGGCTACACCTTC. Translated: CAISEGQGAAYGYTF.

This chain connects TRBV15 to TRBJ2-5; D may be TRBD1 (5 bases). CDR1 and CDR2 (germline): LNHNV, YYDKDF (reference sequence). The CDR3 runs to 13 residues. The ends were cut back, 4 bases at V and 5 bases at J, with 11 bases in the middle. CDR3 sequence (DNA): TGTGCCACCAGCACAGGGCTCAGCGAGACCCAGTACTTC. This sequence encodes CATSTGLSETQYF.

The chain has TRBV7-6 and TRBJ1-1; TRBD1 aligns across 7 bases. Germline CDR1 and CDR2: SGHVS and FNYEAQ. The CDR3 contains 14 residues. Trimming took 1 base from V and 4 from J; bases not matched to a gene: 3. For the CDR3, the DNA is TGTGCCAGCAGCTTAGGGGGACAGTCCACTGAAGCTTTCTTT. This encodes CASSLGGQSTEAFF. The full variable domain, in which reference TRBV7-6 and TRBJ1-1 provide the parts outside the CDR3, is GAGVSQSPRYKVTKRGQDVALRCDPISGHVSLYWYRQALGQGPEFLTYFNYEAQQDKSGLPNDRFSAERPEGSISTLTIQRTEQRDSAMYRCASSLGGQSTEAFFGQGTRLTVV.

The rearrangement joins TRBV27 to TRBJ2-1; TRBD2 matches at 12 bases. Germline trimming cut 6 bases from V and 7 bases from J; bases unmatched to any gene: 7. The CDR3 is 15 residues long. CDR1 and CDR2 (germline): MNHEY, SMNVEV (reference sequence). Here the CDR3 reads CASRLAGGPVNEQFF. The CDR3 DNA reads TGTGCCAGCAGGCTAGCGGGAGGGCCGGTGAATGAGCAGTTCTTC.

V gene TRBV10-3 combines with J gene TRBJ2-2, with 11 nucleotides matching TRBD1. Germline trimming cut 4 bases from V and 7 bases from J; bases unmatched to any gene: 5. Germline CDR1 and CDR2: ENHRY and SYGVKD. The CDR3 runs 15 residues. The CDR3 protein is CAISGTGGENGELFF. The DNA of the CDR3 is TGTGCCATCAGTGGGACAGGGGGCGAGAACGGGGAGCTGTTTTTT.

The CDR3 reads CASSYQGHSNQPQHF. DNA for the CDR3: TGTGCCAGCAGTTACCAGGGTCATAGCAATCAGCCCCAGCATTTT. V usage is TRBV6-2 or TRBV6-3 and J usage is TRBJ1-5, with D maybe TRBD1 (5 bases). Trimming removed 2 bases from V and 0 bases from J, with 8 bases in between. The germline V gene has CDR1 MNHEY and CDR2 SVGEGT. The length of the CDR3 is 15 residues.

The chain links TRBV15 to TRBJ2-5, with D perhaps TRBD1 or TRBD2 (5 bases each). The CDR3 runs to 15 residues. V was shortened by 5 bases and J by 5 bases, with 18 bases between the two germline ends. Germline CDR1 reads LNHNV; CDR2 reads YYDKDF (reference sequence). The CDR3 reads CATSLDGTGSETQYF. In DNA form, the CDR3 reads TGTGCCACCAGCCTCGACGGGACGGGAAGCGAGACCCAGTACTTC.

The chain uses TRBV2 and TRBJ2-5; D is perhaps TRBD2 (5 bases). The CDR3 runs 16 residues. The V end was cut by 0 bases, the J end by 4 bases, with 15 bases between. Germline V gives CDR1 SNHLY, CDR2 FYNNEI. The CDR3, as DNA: TGTGCCAGCAGTGAAGCTGTACTTTTTCGGGGAGAGACCCAGTACTTC. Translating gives CASSEAVLFRGETQYF. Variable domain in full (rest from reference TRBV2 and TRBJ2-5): EPEVTQTPSHQVTQMGQEVILRCVPISNHLYFYWYRQILGQKVEFLVSFYNNEISEKSEIFDDQFSVERPDGSNFTLKIRSTKLEDSAMYFCASSEAVLFRGETQYFGPGTRLLVL.

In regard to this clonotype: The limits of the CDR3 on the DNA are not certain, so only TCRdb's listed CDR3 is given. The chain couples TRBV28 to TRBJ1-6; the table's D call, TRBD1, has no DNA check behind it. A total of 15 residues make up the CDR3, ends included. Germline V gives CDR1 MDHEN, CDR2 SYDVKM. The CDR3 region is CASSSGQGDNSPLHF.

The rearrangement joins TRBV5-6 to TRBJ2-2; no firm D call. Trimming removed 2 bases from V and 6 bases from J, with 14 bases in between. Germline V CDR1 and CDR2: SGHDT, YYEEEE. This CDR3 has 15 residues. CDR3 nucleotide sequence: TGTGCCAGCAGCTTCGGCTTCCTACGGTCCGGGGAGCTGTTTTTT. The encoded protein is CASSFGFLRSGELFF. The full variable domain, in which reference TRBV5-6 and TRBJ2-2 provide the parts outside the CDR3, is DAGVTQSPTHLIKTRGQQVTLRCSPKSGHDTVSWYQQALGQGPQFIFQYYEEEERQRGNFPDRFSGHQFPNYSSELNVNALLLGDSALYLCASSFGFLRSGELFFGEGSRLTVL.

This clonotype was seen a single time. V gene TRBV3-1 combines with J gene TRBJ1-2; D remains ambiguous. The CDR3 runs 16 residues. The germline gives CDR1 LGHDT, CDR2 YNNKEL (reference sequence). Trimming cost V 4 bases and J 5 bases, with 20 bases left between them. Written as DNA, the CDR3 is TGTGCCAGCAGCCGGCAGGCCACCGGGGTAGGATATGGCTACACCTTC. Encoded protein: CASSRQATGVGYGYTF.

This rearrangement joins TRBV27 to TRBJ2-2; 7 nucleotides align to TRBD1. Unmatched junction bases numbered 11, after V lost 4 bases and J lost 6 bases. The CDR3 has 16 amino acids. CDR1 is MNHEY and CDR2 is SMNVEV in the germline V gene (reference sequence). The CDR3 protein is CASSSQDREGAGELFF. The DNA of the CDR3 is TGTGCCAGCAGTTCCCAAGACAGGGAAGGGGCCGGGGAGCTGTTTTTT.

The CDR3 loop reads CSAPGWRTSFNEQFF. CDR3 nucleotides: TGCAGTGCGCCGGGCTGGCGGACTAGCTTCAATGAGCAGTTCTTC. The V call is TRBV20-1, the J call TRBJ2-1, with TRBD2 identical over 8 bases. The germline V gene encodes CDR1 DFQATT and CDR2 SNEGSKA (reference sequence). The V and J ends lost 6 bases and 6 bases, in that order; junction bases with no gene match: 13. The CDR3 covers 15 residues.

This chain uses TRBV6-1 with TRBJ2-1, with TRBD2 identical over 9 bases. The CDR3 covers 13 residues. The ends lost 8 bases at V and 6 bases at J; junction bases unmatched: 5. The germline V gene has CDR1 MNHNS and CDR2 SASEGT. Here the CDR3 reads CASAGTSRNEQFF. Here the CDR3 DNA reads TGTGCCAGCGCCGGGACTAGCCGCAATGAGCAGTTCTTC.